The T cell receptor beta chain described here comes from a study of cytomegalovirus exposure and HLA in healthy donors. Clones were sequenced by immunoSEQ multiplex PCR, and TCRdb holds only the in-frame ones, with some missing. The table has fewer than 120,000 clones, roughly 90% seen once; the top ten hold under 2%. The CDR3 length is 13 residues. The germline V and J ends were trimmed by 4 bases and 1 base, with 7 bases remaining between them. CDR1 and CDR2 (germline): SGHTA, FQGNSA. The receptor was isolated from a woman under 30 in good health and CMV-seronegative. The rearrangement links TRBV7-2 to TRBJ1-1; D is unclear. What was sequenced was PBMCs. The CDR3 spells CASSSGWNTEAFF. The CDR3, as DNA: TGTGCCAGCAGCTCCGGGTGGAACACTGAAGCTTTCTTT.